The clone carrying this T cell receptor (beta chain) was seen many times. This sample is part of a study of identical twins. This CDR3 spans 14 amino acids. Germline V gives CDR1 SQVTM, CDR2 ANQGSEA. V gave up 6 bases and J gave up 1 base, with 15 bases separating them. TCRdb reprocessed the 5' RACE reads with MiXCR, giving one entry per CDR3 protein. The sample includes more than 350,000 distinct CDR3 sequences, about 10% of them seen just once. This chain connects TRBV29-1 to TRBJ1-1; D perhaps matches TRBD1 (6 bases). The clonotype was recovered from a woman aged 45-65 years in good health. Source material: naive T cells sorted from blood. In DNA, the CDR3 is TGCAGCGTCTCTAGGGGAGGGGGGAACACTGAAGCTTTCTTT. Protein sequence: CSVSRGGGNTEAFF.